The 7 T cell receptor beta chains presented below share a single source sample, sequenced in a study of T cells in Graves' hyperthyroidism and ophthalmopathy. Amplified TCR beta CDR3 regions came from RNA transcripts. The HTBI primer set served for first-round RT-PCR of the TCR CDR3. TCRdb called the multiplex PCR reads again in MiXCR, with one record for every CDR3 protein. The repertoire holds about 520,000 distinct CDR3 sequences, with approximately 25% as singletons. Sequenced: blood. These receptors came from a woman younger than 45 with Graves' ophthalmopathy.

This clonotype is a singleton in its sample. The chain is built from TRBV6-1 and TRBJ1-2; 7 positions match TRBD1. With V trimmed by 6 bases and J by 3 bases, 13 bases remained unmatched. The germline CDR1 and CDR2 sequences are MNHNS and SASEGT. CDR3 length equals 16 residues. CDR3 residues: CASRPTTGATHYGYTF. Here the CDR3 DNA reads TGTGCCAGCAGACCCACCACAGGGGCCACCCACTATGGCTACACCTTC.

This clonotype was counted ten times or more. V is TRBV5-1 and J is TRBJ2-7; TRBD1 aligns across 7 bases. CDR3 length equals 15 residues. Germline loops: CDR1 SGHRS, CDR2 YFSETQ. The ends lost 4 bases at V and 4 bases at J; junction bases unmatched: 11. CDR3 sequence (DNA): TGCGCCAGCAGCAACCTACCGGGACAGCTTTACGAGCAGTACTTC. Amino acids: CASSNLPGQLYEQYF.

This clonotype was recorded a few times. The V gene is TRBV28, the J gene TRBJ2-2, with 8 bases identical to TRBD2. CDR3 length: 19 amino acids. Per the germline V gene, CDR1 is MDHEN and CDR2 is SYDVKM. V lost 4 bases to trimming and J lost 0 bases; unmatched junction nucleotides: 13. The CDR3 protein is CASSSQALAGKTNTGELFF. The CDR3 region has the DNA TGTGCCAGCAGTTCCCAAGCGTTAGCGGGGAAAACGAACACCGGGGAGCTGTTTTTT.

In this sample, this clonotype turned up many times. V gene TRBV19 combines with J gene TRBJ1-5; D may be TRBD1 (5 bases). Trimming shortened V by 6 bases and J by 0 bases, and 15 bases separated the two germline ends. This CDR3 has 16 amino acids. In germline, CDR1 is LNHDA, CDR2 SQIVND (reference sequence). The CDR3 DNA reads as TGTGCCAGTAGGGGTGGAGGGGCCAATAGCAATCAGCCCCAGCATTTT. Translated, it gives CASRGGGANSNQPQHF.

This clonotype showed up many times. The gene calls are TRBV20-1 and TRBJ1-1; D gene unclear. Trimming cost V 6 bases and J 0 bases, with 11 bases left between them. CDR3 length: 13 residues. From germline, CDR1 is DFQATT and CDR2 SNEGSKA (reference sequence). Here the CDR3 reads CSARTDLNTEAFF. The CDR3, as DNA: TGCAGTGCGAGAACAGATTTGAACACTGAAGCTTTCTTT.

In its sample, this clonotype was seen a few times. The chain uses TRBV12-3 or TRBV12-4 and TRBJ1-5, with D hard to call. Deletions cut 8 bases from V and 4 bases from J, with 18 bases between. This CDR3 contains 15 residues. CDR3 protein: CASSKTVEPNQPQHF. The CDR3 DNA is TGTGCCAGCTCGAAGACCGTCGAGCCTAATCAGCCCCAGCATTTT.

The genes are TRBV7-2 and TRBJ1-2; D remains unclear. The CDR3 is made up of 13 amino acids. The V end lost 5 bases, the J end lost 5 bases, and 12 bases lay between the germline ends. Germline loops: CDR1 SGHTA, CDR2 FQGNSA. CDR3 in DNA: TGTGCCAGCAGCCCACTCGGATATTATGGCTACACCTTC. Translation gives CASSPLGYYGYTF.